These 30 T cell receptor beta chains were sequenced from one sample in a study of control samples from healthy donors and cancer patients. The data were produced by immunoSEQ multiplex PCR, yet TCRdb's version contains in-frame clones alone and is incomplete. The sample comprises fewer than 60,000 clones, 95% of which are singletons, and about 2.4% rests with the top ten. Sequenced input: blood. These receptors all stem from a man aged 30 to 45 in good health.

The genes are TRBV3-1 (or the pseudogene TRBV3-2) and TRBJ1-1, with no clear D. The ends were cut back, 0 bases at V and 10 bases at J, with 9 bases in the middle. Germline V lookup: CDR1 LGHDT, CDR2 YNNKEL (reference sequence). There are 12 residues in the CDR3. The CDR3 nucleotides are TGTGCCAGCAGCCAAGAAGGGTGGGGAGCTTTCTTT. It yields the protein CASSQEGWGAFF.

The V and J genes are TRBV24-1 and TRBJ1-5, with D possibly TRBD1 on 6 matching bases. This CDR3 has 15 residues. Per germline, CDR1 KGHDR and CDR2 SFDVKD. V was clipped by 2 bases and J by 3 bases, with 10 bases between them. The chain's CDR3 is CATSDSGTLNQPQHF. The CDR3 DNA follows: TGTGCCACCAGTGATTCCGGGACACTCAATCAGCCCCAGCATTTT.

The chain combines TRBV24-1 with TRBJ1-2; D remains ambiguous. The CDR3 runs 14 residues. The germline V gene encodes CDR1 KGHDR and CDR2 SFDVKD. Trimming left V 3 bases short and J 4 bases short, with 11 bases between. The CDR3 loop is CATSDPTGAYGYTF. As DNA, the CDR3 is TGTGCCACCAGTGATCCCACGGGTGCCTATGGCTACACCTTC.

This clone was picked up one time. The chain carries TRBV19 and TRBJ1-2, with unresolved D. V was pared by 1 base and J by 8 bases, with 8 bases between. This CDR3 is 12 amino acids long. The V gene's germline CDR1 is LNHDA and CDR2 SQIVND (reference sequence). The CDR3 bases are TGTGCCAGTAGTATAGGAGGCTTGGGCTACACCTTC. This codes for CASSIGGLGYTF.

CDR3 nucleotide sequence: TGCGCCAGCAGCCAAGGACTAGCGGGAGTTCGGCGGTACTCCTACGAGCAGTACTTC. Its protein is CASSQGLAGVRRYSYEQYF. This chain uses TRBV5-1 with TRBJ2-7, with 13 bases identical to TRBD2. This CDR3 has 19 residues. CDR1 and CDR2 (germline): SGHRS, YFSETQ. V lost 4 bases to trimming and J lost 0 bases; unmatched junction nucleotides: 13. The full variable domain, its missing parts supplied by reference TRBV5-1 and TRBJ2-7, is KAGVTQTPRYLIKTRGQQVTLSCSPISGHRSVSWYQQTPGQGLQFLFEYFSETQRNKGNFPGRFSGRQFSNSRSEMNVSTLELGDSALYLCASSQGLAGVRRYSYEQYFGPGTRLTVT.

Details on this clone: Other DNA sequences in the sample encode the same CDR3. The CDR3 region has the DNA TGCGCCAGCAGCTTAGGGACTAGCGGAGATACGCAGTATTTT. This sequence encodes CASSLGTSGDTQYF. This chain connects TRBV5-1 to TRBJ2-3; 11 positions match TRBD2. The V segment lost 2 bases and the J segment 5 bases; nucleotides outside the gene matches: 1. Germline CDR1 SGHRS, CDR2 YFSETQ. This CDR3 is built from 14 residues.

The chain employs TRBV15 and TRBJ2-2, with a tentative D call TRBD2 (6 bases). Trimming stripped 6 bases from V and 0 bases from J, with 11 bases between. The CDR3 has 15 residues. Germline V gene data show CDR1 as LNHNV and CDR2 as YYDKDF (reference sequence). This CDR3 reads CATSSRDSNTGELFF. As DNA, the CDR3 is TGTGCCACCAGTTCCCGGGACTCGAACACCGGGGAGCTGTTTTTT.

This rearrangement joins TRBV9 to TRBJ2-7; D ambiguous. The CDR3 runs to 14 residues. Trimming took 2 bases from V and 4 from J, leaving 13 bases between them. Germline assignment: CDR1 SGDLS and CDR2 YYNGEE. The CDR3 here is CASSVGFPLYEQYF. The DNA of the CDR3 is TGTGCCAGCAGCGTCGGCTTCCCACTTTACGAGCAGTACTTC.

The chain is built from TRBV5-1 and TRBJ1-1, with 10 nucleotides matching TRBD1. CDR3 length: 14 amino acids. The V and J ends lost 3 bases and 2 bases, in that order; junction bases with no gene match: 1. Per germline, CDR1 SGHRS and CDR2 YFSETQ. CDR3 in amino acids: CASSSTGGNTEAFF. The CDR3 DNA follows: TGCGCCAGCAGCTCGACAGGGGGCAACACTGAAGCTTTCTTT.

V and J are TRBV19 and TRBJ1-2; D unclear. The CDR3 is made up of 13 amino acids. Trimming removed 2 bases from V and 2 bases from J, with 6 bases in between. Germline CDR1 LNHDA, CDR2 SQIVND (reference sequence). The CDR3 nucleotides are TGTGCCAGTAGTATAAGACAAAACTATGGCTACACCTTC. Its translation is CASSIRQNYGYTF. Looking up the rest from reference TRBV19 and TRBJ1-2 gives the full variable domain: DGGITQSPKYLFRKEGQNVTLSCEQNLNHDAMYWYRQDPGQGLRLIYYSQIVNDFQKGDIAEGYSVSREKKESFPLTVTSAQKNPTAFYLCASSIRQNYGYTFGSGTRLTVV.

The chain has TRBV4-1 and TRBJ2-5; 10 bases are a match to TRBD2. Trimming took 3 bases from V and 5 from J; bases not matched to a gene: 9. There are 16 residues in the CDR3. Germline lookup yields CDR1 MGHRA and CDR2 YSYEKL. CDR3 in DNA: TGCGCCAGCAGCCAGCAGCTAGCGGGAGCGGAGGAGACCCAGTACTTC. Translated: CASSQQLAGAEETQYF.

V is TRBV28 and J is TRBJ1-5, with D possibly being TRBD1 (5 bases). Trimming shortened V by 10 bases and J by 2 bases, and 15 bases separated the two germline ends. The CDR3 extends over 14 amino acids. The germline V gene encodes CDR1 MDHEN and CDR2 SYDVKM. The CDR3 protein is CAIRGGGGNQPQHF. The CDR3 DNA reads TGTGCCATCCGCGGGGGTGGTGGCAATCAGCCCCAGCATTTT.

CDR3 residues: CASTKGLADSYEQYF. The CDR3 nucleotides read TGTGCCAGCACGAAAGGGCTAGCGGACTCCTACGAGCAGTACTTC. The rearrangement links TRBV3-1 (or the pseudogene TRBV3-2) to TRBJ2-7; 7 bases fit TRBD2. Per the germline V gene, CDR1 is LGHDT and CDR2 is YNNKEL (reference sequence). The CDR3 totals 15 residues. Trimming removed 7 bases from V and 0 bases from J; junction bases left unmatched: 9.

The chain couples TRBV15 to TRBJ2-1, with TRBD1 as a possible D gene (5 bases). This CDR3 is 12 amino acids long. V was clipped by 7 bases and J by 7 bases, with 11 bases between them. CDR1 is LNHNV and CDR2 is YYDKDF in the germline V gene (reference sequence). CDR3 bases: TGTGCCACCAACGAGGACACTAATGAGCAGTTCTTC. Encoded protein: CATNEDTNEQFF.

This clone occurred a few times. The chain employs TRBV10-3 and TRBJ1-5, with D possibly being TRBD1 (5 bases). Trimming shortened V by 4 bases and J by 2 bases, and 9 bases separated the two germline ends. The CDR3 contains 14 residues. The V gene's germline CDR1 is ENHRY and CDR2 SYGVKD. The CDR3 DNA sequence: TGTGCCATCAGTGGGGGGGACGGCAATCAGCCCCAGCATTTT. Translation: CAISGGDGNQPQHF.

This clone was observed once. The chain combines TRBV30 with TRBJ1-5, with 7 bases lining up with TRBD1. V shed 1 base and J 4 bases; nucleotides not matched to a gene: 7. The CDR3 is 15 amino acids. CDR1 and CDR2 from the germline V gene are GTSNPN and SVGIG (reference sequence). Here the CDR3 reads CAWSGEGAPNQPQHF. The CDR3 coding sequence is TGTGCCTGGAGTGGCGAGGGGGCGCCGAATCAGCCCCAGCATTTT. Complete variable domain (other parts from reference TRBV30 and TRBJ1-5): SQTIHQWPATLVQPVGSPLSLECTVEGTSNPNLYWYRQAAGRGLQLLFYSVGIGQISSEVPQNLSASRPQDRQFILSSKKLLLSDSGFYLCAWSGEGAPNQPQHFGDGTRLSIL.

This clone was observed a single time. CDR3 bases: TGTGCCAGCAGTCTTAACCGGGGCTACGAGCAGTACTTC. As protein: CASSLNRGYEQYF. This chain uses TRBV6-2 or TRBV6-3 with TRBJ2-7; D might be TRBD2 (5 bases). CDR1 and CDR2 from the germline V gene are MNHEY and SVGEGT. The ends were cut back, 5 bases at V and 3 bases at J, with 11 bases in the middle. This CDR3 contains 13 residues.

The chain couples TRBV19 to TRBJ2-7; 9 nucleotides agree with TRBD1. V gave up 4 bases and J gave up 4 bases; unmatched junction bases: 5. Germline CDR1 and CDR2: LNHDA and SQIVND (reference sequence). CDR3 length: 14 amino acids. This chain's CDR3 is CASSRRTGEYEQYF. CDR3 bases: TGTGCCAGTAGTAGGCGGACAGGGGAGTACGAGCAGTACTTC.

CDR3 residues: CASSLRGGYTF. The CDR3, as DNA: TGTGCCAGCAGCTTACGAGGAGGCTACACCTTC. The chain has TRBV12-3 or TRBV12-4 and TRBJ1-2; D unresolved. CDR3 length equals 11 residues. V was clipped by 6 bases and J by 8 bases, with 10 bases between them.

The rearrangement joins TRBV5-4 to TRBJ2-5; tentative D call: TRBD1 (5 bases). The length of the CDR3 is 13 residues. Germline values: CDR1 SGHNT, CDR2 YYREEE (reference sequence). V was cut by 6 bases and J by 1 base, with 10 bases left in between. CDR3 nucleotides: TGTGCCAGCACCTACACAGGCCAAGAGACCCAGTACTTC. Residues: CASTYTGQETQYF. The full variable domain, rest sourced from reference TRBV5-4 and TRBJ2-5, is ETGVTQSPTHLIKTRGQQVTLRCSSQSGHNTVSWYQQALGQGPQFIFQYYREEENGRGNFPPRFSGLQFPNYSSELNVNALELDDSALYLCASTYTGQETQYFGPGTRLLVL.

The chain has TRBV5-6 and TRBJ1-1, with a tentative D call TRBD1 (6 bases). There are 17 residues in the CDR3. The ends were cut back, 4 bases at V and 5 bases at J, with 24 bases in the middle. Germline V gene data show CDR1 as SGHDT and CDR2 as YYEEEE. This CDR3 is CASSTPRAGARETEAFF. As DNA, the CDR3 is TGTGCCAGCAGCACACCCCGGGCGGGGGCTCGAGAGACTGAAGCTTTCTTT.

The chain links TRBV5-8 to TRBJ2-7; D remains unclear. Trimming pared 0 bases from V and 3 bases from J, leaving 7 bases between. The germline V gene encodes CDR1 SGHTS and CDR2 YDEGEE. The CDR3 length is 13 residues. The CDR3 DNA reads TGTGCCAGCAGCTTGGACGGCGGCTACGAGCAGTACTTC. This encodes CASSLDGGYEQYF.

The rearrangement uses TRBV15 and TRBJ2-2; D gene unclear. Deletions cut 5 bases from V and 1 base from J, with 20 bases between. From germline, CDR1 is LNHNV and CDR2 YYDKDF (reference sequence). This CDR3 contains 18 residues. CDR3 region: CATSVDLERHRNTGELFF. The CDR3 nucleotides read TGTGCCACCAGCGTAGATCTGGAAAGACATAGGAACACCGGGGAGCTGTTTTTT.

The J gene is TRBJ2-5, the V gene TRBV5-1; unclear D gene. V lost 3 bases and J 3 bases, leaving 9 bases between the germline ends. CDR1 and CDR2 (germline): SGHRS, YFSETQ. This CDR3 is built from 13 residues. CDR3 nucleotides: TGCGCCAGCAGCTCGACCGAGAAAGAGACCCAGTACTTC. Protein sequence: CASSSTEKETQYF. Full variable domain (missing parts from reference TRBV5-1 and TRBJ2-5): KAGVTQTPRYLIKTRGQQVTLSCSPISGHRSVSWYQQTPGQGLQFLFEYFSETQRNKGNFPGRFSGRQFSNSRSEMNVSTLELGDSALYLCASSSTEKETQYFGPGTRLLVL.

This clone has more than one count but fewer than ten. This chain joins TRBV9 and TRBJ2-7; D unresolved. Trimming took off 4 bases at V and 7 bases at J, with 15 bases between the two ends. The CDR3 has 13 residues. Looked up from germline, CDR1 is SGDLS and CDR2 is YYNGEE. The CDR3 sequence is CASSHGRISEQYF. The DNA of the CDR3 is TGTGCCAGCAGCCACGGACGGATCTCGGAGCAGTACTTC.

The rearrangement joins TRBV9 to TRBJ2-1; D possibly corresponds to TRBD2 (7 bases). This CDR3 has 12 residues. V was pared by 7 bases and J by 8 bases, with 13 bases between. Germline V gives CDR1 SGDLS, CDR2 YYNGEE. The chain's CDR3 is CASGGGSYEQFF. Here the CDR3 DNA reads TGTGCCAGCGGGGGCGGGAGCTATGAGCAGTTCTTC.

The V gene is TRBV7-2, the J gene TRBJ2-7; a possible D gene is TRBD1 (5 bases). The CDR3 runs to 15 residues. Germline loops: CDR1 SGHTA, CDR2 FQGNSA. The V end was cut by 2 bases, the J end by 2 bases, with 13 bases between. The DNA of the CDR3 is TGTGCCAGCAGCTTATCTGGGGCAGGACCCTACGAGCAGTACTTC. Its protein product is CASSLSGAGPYEQYF.

The V gene is TRBV14, the J gene TRBJ2-3; 9 bases are shared with TRBD2. After removal of 0 bases from V and 1 base from J, the junction contained 8 bases not matched to a gene. From germline, CDR1 is SGHDN and CDR2 FVKESK. There are 18 residues in the CDR3. The CDR3 bases are TGTGCCAGCAGCCAAGAAGGGGGCGGGAGGGCCGGCACAGATACGCAGTATTTT. Its protein product is CASSQEGGGRAGTDTQYF.

The J gene is TRBJ1-1, the V gene TRBV2; weak D call: TRBD1 (6 bases). The CDR3 sequence is 14 residues long. Germline loops: CDR1 SNHLY, CDR2 FYNNEI. With 3 bases removed from V and 0 bases from J, the gap between germline ends came to 8 bases. CDR3 DNA: TGTGCCAGCAGTGAGGGGGCTTTGAACACTGAAGCTTTCTTT. Residues: CASSEGALNTEAFF. The full variable domain, in which reference TRBV2 and TRBJ1-1 provide the parts outside the CDR3, is EPEVTQTPSHQVTQMGQEVILRCVPISNHLYFYWYRQILGQKVEFLVSFYNNEISEKSEIFDDQFSVERPDGSNFTLKIRSTKLEDSAMYFCASSEGALNTEAFFGQGTRLTVV.

The gene calls are TRBV5-4 and TRBJ2-1, with a tentative D call TRBD2 (6 bases). The V end was cut by 0 bases, the J end by 5 bases, with 18 bases between. This CDR3 spans 17 amino acids. The germline V gene has CDR1 SGHNT and CDR2 YYREEE (reference sequence). CDR3: CASSLEFYGSGDNEQFF. The DNA of the CDR3 is TGTGCCAGCAGCTTGGAATTCTACGGGAGCGGAGACAATGAGCAGTTCTTC.